This TCR beta chain was profiled in a study of blood T cell repertoires in COVID-19. Study summary: COVID-19 samples from acute and convalescent phases originated in the United States, Italy and Spain. From T cells, B-cell-depleted T cells, or PBMCs came the material, which was cDNA or gDNA.

The CDR3 loop spans 15 amino acids. Trimming took 6 bases from V and 7 from J; bases not matched to a gene: 8. CDR1 and CDR2 from the germline V gene are SGHRS and YFSETQ. TCRdb keeps only in-frame clones here, not all; method: immunoSEQ multiplex PCR. The profile shows about 160,000 clones, around 80% of them singletons. This sequence was found in a woman aged 80 or older with acute or convalescent COVID-19. What was sequenced was peripheral blood. V is TRBV5-1 and J is TRBJ2-2; 11 bases map to TRBD2. The CDR3 coding sequence is TGCGCCAGCACGGAACTAGCGGGAGAAGGCGGGGAGCTGTTTTTT. Translating it yields CASTELAGEGGELFF.